This T cell receptor beta chain was identified during a study of blood T cell repertoires in COVID-19. Across the whole study: Sources were T cells, B-cell-depleted T cells, or PBMCs; the material itself was cDNA or gDNA.

The CDR3 consists of 15 residues. Looked up from germline, CDR1 is SGHVS and CDR2 is FQNEAQ. Trimming took 1 base from V and 6 from J; bases not matched to a gene: 6. Assay used: immunoSEQ multiplex PCR; TCRdb lists only in-frame clones, some missing. The sample includes 90,000 to 120,000 clones, around 85% of them seen just once. The chain joins TRBV7-8 to TRBJ2-1; 7 bases are a match to TRBD2. This clonotype originated in a man between 65 and 85 years old with active or convalescent COVID-19. Input material: peripheral blood. CDR3 sequence: CASSLGGTKVNEQFF. For the CDR3, the DNA is TGTGCCAGCAGCTTAGGTGGGACTAAGGTCAATGAGCAGTTCTTC.